Below, 12 T cell receptor beta chains from the same sample are listed, as sequenced in a study of blood T cell repertoires in COVID-19. Sequencing used immunoSEQ multiplex PCR; TCRdb keeps in-frame clones, though not all of them. The sample gives some 200,000 clones, about 91% of which show up once; over 9% is in the top ten. Sequenced material: PBMCs or T cells enriched from blood (not recorded which). These receptors all stem from a young man with acute COVID-19.

The chain is built from TRBV6-5 and TRBJ1-4; possibly TRBD1 for D (6 bases). With 6 bases removed from V and 8 bases from J, the gap between germline ends came to 16 bases. This CDR3 region has 14 residues. Germline loops: CDR1 MNHEY, CDR2 SVGAGI. CDR3 bases: TGTGCCAGCAGATTAACAGGGTCGGCAGAAAAACTGTTTTTT. Encoded protein: CASRLTGSAEKLFF.

The chain is built from TRBV7-8 and TRBJ1-2; no firm D call. Germline CDR1 is SGHVS and CDR2 is FQNEAQ. Between the trimmed V and J ends, which lost 3 bases and 2 bases, there was a span of 7 bases. The CDR3 has 13 amino acids. CDR3 amino acids: CASSFSSNYGYTF. The CDR3 bases are TGTGCCAGCAGCTTCTCCTCGAACTATGGCTACACCTTC.

V is TRBV15 and J is TRBJ2-1, with TRBD2 matching over 7 bases. V was pared by 3 bases and J by 2 bases, with 4 bases of the junction left unmatched. The CDR3 is made up of 15 amino acids. CDR1 LNHNV and CDR2 YYDKDF come from the germline V gene (reference sequence). The CDR3 reads CATSSPSGTYNEQFF. Here the CDR3 DNA reads TGTGCCACCAGCAGTCCTAGCGGCACCTACAATGAGCAGTTCTTC.

The chain employs TRBV28 and TRBJ1-2; D call uncertain. Trimming stripped 3 bases from V and 6 bases from J, with 14 bases between. The CDR3 spans 14 residues. Germline V gene lookup returns CDR1 MDHEN and CDR2 SYDVKM. The CDR3 region is CASSFTYLEDGYTF. CDR3 in DNA: TGTGCCAGCAGTTTCACCTATCTGGAGGATGGCTACACCTTC.

The chain recombines TRBV7-9 with TRBJ1-1, with TRBD1 matching 7 bases. Trimming at V came to 5 bases and at J to 0 bases, leaving 12 bases not matched to a gene. The germline V gene encodes CDR1 SEHNR and CDR2 FQNEAQ (reference sequence). The CDR3 extends over 17 amino acids. CDR3 sequence (DNA): TGTGCCAGCAGCGTGACAGGGAGGCATTACATGAACACTGAAGCTTTCTTT. It codes for CASSVTGRHYMNTEAFF.

The genes are TRBV24-1 and TRBJ1-2, with D hard to call. CDR3 length: 14 amino acids. V lost 3 bases and J 2 bases, leaving 9 bases between the germline ends. In germline, CDR1 is KGHDR, CDR2 SFDVKD. The CDR3: CATSDPDGNYGYTF. The CDR3 DNA reads as TGTGCCACCAGTGATCCCGACGGGAACTATGGCTACACCTTC.

The chain employs TRBV11-2 and TRBJ1-5; 7 nucleotides match TRBD1. The CDR3 extends over 13 amino acids. V dropped 5 bases and J dropped 7; count of bases not matched to a gene: 5. Germline CDR1 is SGHAT and CDR2 is FQNNGV. The CDR3 nucleotides read TGTGCCAGCAGCCGAGACAGGGTCCAGCCCCAGCATTTT. Amino acid sequence: CASSRDRVQPQHF. Filled out from reference TRBV11-2 and TRBJ1-5, the complete variable domain reads EAGVAQSPRYKIIEKRQSVAFWCNPISGHATLYWYQQILGQGPKLLIQFQNNGVVDDSQLPKDRFSAERLKGVDSTLKIQPAKLEDSAVYLCASSRDRVQPQHFGDGTRLSIL.

This chain joins TRBV27 and TRBJ2-7, with TRBD2 matching over 14 bases. Germline V CDR1 and CDR2: MNHEY, SMNVEV (reference sequence). The V gene end was trimmed by 2 bases and the J gene end by 7 bases; junction bases not matched to a gene: 7. CDR3 length: 16 residues. The CDR3 region has the DNA TGTGCCAGCAGTTTAGGGCGGACTAGCGGGAGGCATGAGCAGTACTTC. Translating gives CASSLGRTSGRHEQYF.

The chain has TRBV19 and TRBJ1-5; 9 nucleotides match TRBD1. The germline V gene encodes CDR1 LNHDA and CDR2 SQIVND (reference sequence). This CDR3 comprises 15 residues. After removal of 5 bases from V and 5 bases from J, the junction contained 7 bases not matched to a gene. CDR3 in DNA: TGTGCCAGTAGTCCCGGACAGGGGCAGGATCAGCCCCAGCATTTT. This codes for CASSPGQGQDQPQHF.

To note about this clone: The final CDR3 position lacks the conserved phenylalanine or tryptophan, pointing to a likely read error. The limits of the CDR3 on the DNA are not certain, so only TCRdb's listed CDR3 is given. The rearrangement joins TRBV28 to TRBJ1-4; the table's D call, TRBD1, has no DNA check behind it. The germline gives CDR1 MDHEN, CDR2 SYDVKM. The CDR3 comprises 11 residues, both ends counted. CDR3 in amino acids: CASSTLGTLHL.

This chain uses TRBV6-6 with TRBJ2-1; tentative D call: TRBD2 (7 bases). Germline V gene lookup returns CDR1 MNHNY and CDR2 SVGAGI (reference sequence). Trimming shortened V by 11 bases and J by 8 bases, and 13 bases separated the two germline ends. The CDR3 runs to 11 residues. The CDR3 bases are TGTGCCTCCTGGGGGGGCCATGAGCAGTTCTTC. Its protein is CASWGGHEQFF.

The genes are TRBV11-2 and TRBJ2-1, with D perhaps matching TRBD2 (5 bases). Trimming removed 1 base at V and 6 bases at J, with 10 bases between. Germline V gene sequence: CDR1 SGHAT, CDR2 FQNNGV. The CDR3 covers 14 residues. The CDR3 loop is CASSLGAGLNEQFF. The CDR3 nucleotides read TGTGCCAGCAGCTTAGGGGCTGGACTCAATGAGCAGTTCTTC. The full variable domain, completed using reference TRBV11-2 and TRBJ2-1, is EAGVAQSPRYKIIEKRQSVAFWCNPISGHATLYWYQQILGQGPKLLIQFQNNGVVDDSQLPKDRFSAERLKGVDSTLKIQPAKLEDSAVYLCASSLGAGLNEQFFGPGTRLTVL.